This T cell receptor beta chain was identified during a study of T cell repertoires in cytomegalovirus infection. Study information: Newly reported HLA-C-restricted and thoroughly characterized HLA-B-restricted CMV epitopes were employed. It can be stated that public TCR beta signatures indicated CMV infection as well as a matching HLA type. Study results and caveats: The response measured ex vivo was dominated by TCR beta clonotypes (HLA-C-restricted and CMV-specific).

In its sample, this clonotype was seen a few times. The antigen is undetermined. TCRdb passed the reads through MiXCR, listing each CDR3 protein once. The sample has 110,000 or so distinct CDR3 sequences, roughly 30% seen once. V shed 9 bases and J shed 2 bases, with 16 bases lying between them. The CDR3 is made up of 14 amino acids. The sequence was collected from a human donor in good health (CMV status not recorded). Some clones in this sample may be carry-over from other donors' samples. The sample in question was CD8+ T cells from cultured PBMCs, obtained from culture after CMV antigen stimulation. The J gene is TRBJ1-2, the V gene TRBV12-3 or TRBV12-4; D perhaps matches TRBD1 (5 bases). CDR3 in amino acids: CASSSRGYNYGYTF. The CDR3 coding sequence is TGTGCCAGTTCCTCGAGGGGATACAACTATGGCTACACCTTC.